This T cell receptor beta chain was sequenced for a study of cytomegalovirus exposure and HLA in healthy donors. Study summary: As an earlier analysis found, roughly 180 million T cells yielded about 120 million unique TCR beta sequences. Some 85 million unique TCRs from HLA-typed donors were held in an early data release. Study-wide points: The availability of immune exposure information extended only to CMV serostatus.

The CDR3 is 13 amino acids. Germline V gene data show CDR1 as SGHRS and CDR2 as YFSETQ. Trimming cost V 4 bases and J 1 base, with 9 bases left between them. This clone is a singleton in its sample. Its antigen is as yet unknown. Amplification used 60 Vbeta primers and 13 Jbeta primers. In the authors' workflow: Per a later analysis, the number of unique TCR beta chains was about 78 million, of which roughly 11 million were shared. Libraries were prepared by immunoSEQ multiplex PCR; TCRdb keeps only in-frame clonotypes and omits some of them. V and J calls and clone size are those listed in that table; D and trimming were worked out from the DNA. The table has 100,000 to 150,000 clones, roughly 82% seen once; the top ten hold roughly 13%.

This TCR came from a woman between 35 and 50 years old in good health and CMV-seropositive. The chain has TRBV5-1 and TRBJ2-7; D uncertain. Material: PBMCs. The chain's CDR3 is CASSGRFSYEQYF. The DNA for the CDR3 is TGCGCCAGCAGCGGCCGTTTTTCCTACGAGCAGTACTTC.